Each of the 21 T cell receptor beta chains below was sequenced from the same sample in a study of blood T cells in healthy people across ages. PCR was performed a second time for roughly 7 to 12 cycles using a sample-barcoded 5' primer and a J-beta primer mix. TCRdb re-derived calls from the 5' RACE reads in MiXCR, one entry per CDR3 protein. There are approximately 810,000 distinct CDR3 sequences in the sample; 29% occur only once, and 15% to 20% lies in the top ten. The material sequenced was blood. These receptors originate from a woman aged 80 or over in good health.

This clonotype was counted only a few times. The rearrangement uses TRBV20-1 and TRBJ2-2; 12 nucleotides agree with TRBD2. This CDR3 comprises 18 residues. The germline gives CDR1 DFQATT, CDR2 SNEGSKA (reference sequence). V lost 0 bases, J lost 2 bases, and 7 bases stayed unmatched. The CDR3 reads CSARDSASGGANTGELFF. The CDR3 region has the DNA TGCAGTGCTAGAGATTCGGCTAGCGGGGGGGCCAACACCGGGGAGCTGTTTTTT.

This clonotype was counted ten times or more. The genes are TRBV11-2 and TRBJ2-1; 8 nucleotides match TRBD1. Losses at the gene ends were 0 bases for V and 4 bases for J; bases not matched to a gene: 2. This CDR3 has 15 amino acids. The germline gives CDR1 SGHAT, CDR2 FQNNGV. The chain's CDR3 is CASSLEDRVYNEQFF. The CDR3 nucleotides are TGTGCCAGCAGCTTAGAGGACAGGGTGTACAATGAGCAGTTCTTC.

The chain has TRBV11-1 and TRBJ2-1; D may be TRBD2 (5 bases). In germline, CDR1 is SGHAT, CDR2 FQDESV (reference sequence). The CDR3 is 14 amino acids. The V end lost 4 bases, the J end lost 4 bases, and 11 bases lay between the germline ends. CDR3 residues: CASSYLAGYNEQFF. As DNA, the CDR3 is TGTGCCAGCAGCTACCTAGCTGGGTACAATGAGCAGTTCTTC.

J is TRBJ2-2 and V is TRBV6-2 or TRBV6-3; 7 positions agree with TRBD1. Germline values: CDR1 MNHEY, CDR2 SVGEGT. V shed 6 bases, J shed 13 bases, and the junction held 8 bases outside the gene matches. This CDR3 has 12 amino acids. The CDR3 region has the DNA TGTGCCAGCAGACCGAGGACAGGCGGGCTGTTTTTT. This codes for CASRPRTGGLFF.

Remarks on this clonotype: A much bigger clone sits one base away, suggesting this may be a read error. The V call is TRBV20-1, the J call TRBJ2-5; D is tentatively TRBD1 or TRBD2 (5 bases each). The CDR3 extends over 16 amino acids. The V gene lost 1 base and the J gene lost 4 bases, with 19 bases spanning the gap. Germline assignment: CDR1 DFQATT and CDR2 SNEGSKA (reference sequence). The CDR3 DNA follows: TGCAGTGCTAGAGCCACCGGGACCTTACTTCTAGAGACCCAGTACTTC. This sequence encodes CSARATGTLLLETQYF.

This clonotype was seen more than once but under ten times. V and J are TRBV7-8 and TRBJ2-7; D is perhaps TRBD2 (5 bases). The CDR3 sequence is 14 residues long. V lost 2 bases and J lost 2, with 10 bases in between. CDR1 is SGHVS and CDR2 is FQNEAQ in the germline V gene. The CDR3 bases are TGTGCCAGCAGCTTACAACCGGGGACCTACGAGCAGTACTTC. Protein product: CASSLQPGTYEQYF. Full variable domain (missing parts from reference TRBV7-8 and TRBJ2-7): GAGVSQSPRYKVAKRGQDVALRCDPISGHVSLFWYQQALGQGPEFLTYFQNEAQLDKSGLPSDRFFAERPEGSVSTLKIQRTQQEDSAVYLCASSLQPGTYEQYFGPGTRLTVT.

This clonotype was counted many times. The chain employs TRBV29-1 and TRBJ2-7, with TRBD1 matching 9 bases. Germline CDR1 SQVTM, CDR2 ANQGSEA. Losses at the gene ends were 7 bases for V and 5 bases for J; bases not matched to a gene: 12. The CDR3 has 14 amino acids. The CDR3 sequence: CSARPGTGSDEQYF. The CDR3 DNA reads as TGCAGCGCCCGCCCCGGGACAGGGTCCGACGAGCAGTACTTC.

The J gene is TRBJ1-6, the V gene TRBV3-1, with 7 bases fitting TRBD1. V lost 0 bases to trimming and J lost 3 bases; unmatched junction nucleotides: 11. The CDR3 consists of 19 residues. Germline-derived CDR1 and CDR2 are LGHDT and YNNKEL (reference sequence). CDR3: CASSQDIPTGLSYNSPLHF. The CDR3 bases are TGTGCCAGCAGCCAAGATATTCCGACAGGGTTAAGCTATAATTCACCCCTCCACTTT.

The chain employs TRBV20-1 and TRBJ1-3; 11 bases line up with TRBD1. The length of the CDR3 is 15 residues. J gave up 3 bases and V 3 bases, and 4 bases lay outside the gene matches. Looked up from germline, CDR1 is DFQATT and CDR2 is SNEGSKA (reference sequence). CDR3 in DNA: TGCAGTGCTAGGGTCGGGACAGGGGGTGGAAACACCATATATTTT. Protein product: CSARVGTGGGNTIYF.

This clonotype was recorded at least ten times. CDR3 loop: CASSQGGVRGQETQYF. The CDR3 DNA follows: TGTGCCAGCAGCCAAGGAGGGGTGAGGGGTCAAGAGACCCAGTACTTC. The chain joins TRBV3-1 to TRBJ2-5; possibly TRBD1 or TRBD2 for D (5 bases each). Trimming removed 1 base at V and 2 bases at J, with 14 bases between. Germline V CDR1 and CDR2: LGHDT, YNNKEL (reference sequence). This CDR3 region has 16 residues.

A few counts support this clonotype. The chain joins TRBV5-5 to TRBJ1-1, with D unclear. The CDR3 runs 15 residues. Germline V CDR1 and CDR2: SGHKS, YYEKEE (reference sequence). V was shortened by 1 base and J by 1 base, with 11 bases between the two germline ends. CDR3: CASSLLTIENTEAFF. The CDR3 coding sequence is TGTGCCAGCAGCTTGTTGACAATAGAGAACACTGAAGCTTTCTTT.

This clonotype was recorded only once. It may be a read error: a sequence one base away is much more abundant. The chain couples TRBV12-3 or TRBV12-4 to TRBJ2-1; 8 bases fit TRBD1. The CDR3 consists of 17 residues. The CDR3: CAGSPGQAFDVYNEQFF. DNA for the CDR3: TGTGCCGGCAGTCCGGGACAGGCCTTCGATGTCTACAATGAGCAGTTCTTC.

The chain employs TRBV27 and TRBJ1-1; 8 bases line up with TRBD1. Per the germline V gene, CDR1 is MNHEY and CDR2 is SMNVEV (reference sequence). This CDR3 is built from 14 residues. Germline trimming cut 5 bases from V and 6 bases from J; bases unmatched to any gene: 8. CDR3 sequence reads: CASSVQGGVAEAFF. The CDR3 DNA reads TGTGCCAGCAGTGTACAGGGGGGGGTGGCTGAAGCTTTCTTT.

This clonotype was found many times. In nucleotides, the CDR3 is TGTGCCAGCAGTACACGCTTGAACTATGGCTACACCTTC. This codes for CASSTRLNYGYTF. The chain couples TRBV12-3 or TRBV12-4 to TRBJ1-2; D ambiguous. V lost 5 bases to trimming and J lost 2 bases, with 9 bases between them. CDR3 length: 13 residues.

This clonotype was observed at least ten times. This rearrangement joins TRBV18 to TRBJ2-7, with 9 bases fitting TRBD1. The CDR3 spans 16 residues. The germline V gene has CDR1 KGHSH and CDR2 LQKENI. The ends lost 3 bases at V and 5 bases at J; junction bases unmatched: 11. For the CDR3, the DNA is TGTGCCAGCTCACCCCAAGCCGGGACAGGGTCGGACGAGCAGTACTTC. As protein: CASSPQAGTGSDEQYF.

Many counts were recorded for this clonotype. The J gene is TRBJ2-1, the V gene TRBV6-2 or TRBV6-3; 9 bases match TRBD2. This CDR3 region has 22 residues. The V gene's germline CDR1 is MNHEY and CDR2 SVGEGT. V gave up 2 bases and J gave up 0 bases; unmatched junction bases: 20. The CDR3 DNA sequence: TGTGCCAGCAGTTACCCCACAAGTCGGGCGCGGGGGGGCCCAAGCTCCTACAATGAGCAGTTCTTC. Its translation: CASSYPTSRARGGPSSYNEQFF.

Remarks on this clonotype: A much larger clonotype is one base distant, so this may be a read error. This chain connects TRBV7-9 to TRBJ2-3, with 15 bases identical to TRBD2. The CDR3 extends over 18 amino acids. CDR1 is SEHNR and CDR2 is FQNEAQ in the germline V gene (reference sequence). CDR3 bases: TGTGCCAGCAGCTTAAAGGGGACTAGCGGGGGGTCCACAGATGCGCAGTATTTT. Residues: CASSLKGTSGGSTDAQYF.

The rearrangement uses TRBV4-3 and TRBJ1-6, with D tentatively TRBD1 (5 bases). Germline lookup yields CDR1 LGHNA and CDR2 YSLEER. The CDR3 is made up of 16 amino acids. Trimming removed 0 bases from V and 10 bases from J, with 16 bases in between. CDR3 residues: CASSQDRGSRISPLHF. DNA of the CDR3: TGCGCCAGCAGCCAAGATCGGGGCAGTCGAATCTCACCCCTCCACTTT.

This clonotype was counted a few times. A much larger clone differs by one base, so this may be a read error. This chain links TRBV6-6 with TRBJ2-1; D not certain. V dropped 5 bases and J dropped 0 bases, with 8 bases sitting between them. Germline assignment: CDR1 MNHNY and CDR2 SVGAGI (reference sequence). CDR3 length: 14 residues. CDR3 sequence (DNA): TGTGCCAGCAGTGCGACAAGCTCCTACAATGAGCAGTTCTTC. This encodes CASSATSSYNEQFF.

The rearrangement joins TRBV18 to TRBJ2-7, with 8 bases lining up with TRBD2. The junction had 14 bases not matched to a gene; V was cut back by 6 bases and J by 7 bases. The CDR3 loop spans 15 amino acids. Germline values: CDR1 KGHSH, CDR2 LQKENI. CDR3 nucleotides: TGTGCCAGCTCTTTCGGGGGGGTCTCCTACAATGAGCAGTACTTC. Residues: CASSFGGVSYNEQYF.

This clonotype was recorded many times. This chain links TRBV29-1 with TRBJ2-5, with D tentatively TRBD1 (5 bases). The ends were cut back, 7 bases at V and 4 bases at J, with 10 bases in the middle. The germline gives CDR1 SQVTM, CDR2 ANQGSEA. The CDR3 is made up of 11 amino acids. The CDR3 region is CSEGFGETQYF. In nucleotides, the CDR3 is TGCAGCGAGGGGTTTGGAGAGACCCAGTACTTC.